This T cell receptor beta chain was profiled in a study of tumor-infiltrating lymphocytes in primary liver carcinoma. Germline V lookup: CDR1 SGHDN, CDR2 FVKESK. This CDR3 contains 14 residues. V was pared by 4 bases and J by 11 bases, with 11 bases of the junction left unmatched. The input was 450 to 500 ng total RNA; TCR beta cDNA was made from it with a constant-region primer. Slightly modified ARM-PCR served as the procedure for the TCR beta libraries. These libraries came from three rounds of nested multiplex PCR. The opening two PCR rounds, ten to eleven cycles each, paired TRBV1-TRBV30 forward primers with a C-beta reverse primer. From the multiplex PCR reads, TCRdb called clonotypes with MiXCR, one entry per CDR3 protein. The sample yields 330,000 or so distinct CDR3 sequences, almost 65% seen once. Blood RNA originated from unsorted whole blood, with germline DNA additionally extracted.

This TCR came from a man aged 40-49 years with primary liver carcinoma and hepatitis B virus infection. The sequenced sample consisted of peripheral blood. This sequence joins TRBV14 and TRBJ2-3, with TRBD1 matching 8 bases. CDR3 sequence reads: CASSLQTGASRQYF. The CDR3 nucleotides are TGTGCCAGCAGCCTGCAGACAGGGGCTAGTAGGCAGTATTTT.